Sequencing of this T cell receptor (beta chain) was carried out in a study of cytomegalovirus exposure and HLA in healthy donors. Study results and limitations: The study designated around 150 TCR beta chains cytomegalovirus-associated. Reports credit the classifier with highly specific, highly sensitive diagnosis of cytomegalovirus status. The tendency of first-cohort TCR clusters to co-occur in the 90 to 150 validation repertoires was the finding of a later analysis.

The CDR3 runs 17 residues. J was trimmed by 5 bases and V by 6 bases; bases with no gene match: 14. Germline CDR1 LNHDA, CDR2 SQIVND (reference sequence). Points on this clone: The antigen is not known.

Method: immunoSEQ multiplex PCR; TCRdb's copy keeps in-frame clones and lacks some. The sample consists of approximately 120,000 clones, about nine tenths of them appearing once. The sequenced sample was PBMCs. V gene TRBV19 combines with J gene TRBJ2-7, with 12 bases aligning to TRBD2. The source is a woman between 18 and 30 years old in good health and CMV-seronegative. This CDR3 is CASSPSTGLAGFHEQYF. Written as DNA, the CDR3 is TGTGCCAGTAGCCCCTCCACAGGACTAGCGGGATTCCACGAGCAGTACTTC. Complete variable domain (other parts from reference TRBV19 and TRBJ2-7): DGGITQSPKYLFRKEGQNVTLSCEQNLNHDAMYWYRQDPGQGLRLIYYSQIVNDFQKGDIAEGYSVSREKKESFPLTVTSAQKNPTAFYLCASSPSTGLAGFHEQYFGPGTRLTVT.